This T cell receptor (beta chain) is from a study of CD8+ T cells in alopecia areata. cDNA serving as the sequencing template came from extracted, reverse transcribed RNA. The repertoire was sequenced with immunoSEQ multiplex PCR; TCRdb's copy has only in-frame clones and lacks some. Seen here are some 190,000 clones, around 49% observed once, and the top ten hold about a tenth. The treatment denotes: oral pan-JAK inhibitor, 5-10 mg twice daily. The CDR3 is 17 residues long. Germline lookup yields CDR1 WSHSY and CDR2 SAAADI. The J segment lost 8 bases and the V segment lost 1 base, leaving 11 bases of the junction unmatched.

The TCR was taken from a human donor with alopecia areata. The rearrangement uses TRBV10-2 and TRBJ2-1; 10 bases line up with TRBD2. This material consisted of CD8+ T cells sorted from blood, taken around week 54, from a patient treated with tofacitinib. This CDR3 is CASSELRGTSVGDEQFF. DNA of the CDR3: TGCGCCAGCAGTGAGTTGCGCGGGACTAGCGTCGGCGATGAGCAGTTCTTC.